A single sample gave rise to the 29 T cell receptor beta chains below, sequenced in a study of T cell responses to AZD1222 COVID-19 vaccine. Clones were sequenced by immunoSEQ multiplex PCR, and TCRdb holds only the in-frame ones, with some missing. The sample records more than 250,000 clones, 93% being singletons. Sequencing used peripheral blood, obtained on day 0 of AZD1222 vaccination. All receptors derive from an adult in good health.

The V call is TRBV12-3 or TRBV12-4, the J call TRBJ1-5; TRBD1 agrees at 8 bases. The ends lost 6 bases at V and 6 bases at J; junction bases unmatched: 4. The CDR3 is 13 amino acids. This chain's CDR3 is CASSRQGIQPQHF. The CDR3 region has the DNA TGTGCCAGCAGCAGACAGGGGATTCAGCCCCAGCATTTT.

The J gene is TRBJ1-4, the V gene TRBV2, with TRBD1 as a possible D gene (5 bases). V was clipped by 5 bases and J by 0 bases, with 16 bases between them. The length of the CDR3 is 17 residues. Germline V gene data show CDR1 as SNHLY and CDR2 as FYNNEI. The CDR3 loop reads CASSYPGGGATNEKLFF. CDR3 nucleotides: TGTGCCAGCAGTTACCCGGGGGGAGGGGCAACTAATGAAAAACTGTTTTTT. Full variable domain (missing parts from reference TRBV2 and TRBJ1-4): EPEVTQTPSHQVTQMGQEVILRCVPISNHLYFYWYRQILGQKVEFLVSFYNNEISEKSEIFDDQFSVERPDGSNFTLKIRSTKLEDSAMYFCASSYPGGGATNEKLFFGSGTQLSVL.

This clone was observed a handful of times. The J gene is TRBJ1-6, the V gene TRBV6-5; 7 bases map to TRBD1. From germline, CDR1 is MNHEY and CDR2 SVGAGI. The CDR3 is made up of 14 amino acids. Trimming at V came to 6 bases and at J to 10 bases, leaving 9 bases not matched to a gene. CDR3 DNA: TGTGCCAGCAGGTCGACAGGGCTAGGGTCACCCCTCCACTTT. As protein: CASRSTGLGSPLHF.

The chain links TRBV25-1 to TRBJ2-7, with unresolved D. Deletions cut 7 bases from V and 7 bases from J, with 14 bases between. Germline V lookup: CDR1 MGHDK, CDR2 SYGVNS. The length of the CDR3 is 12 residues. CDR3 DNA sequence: TGTGCCAGCACCCAAGTTGCCGGGGAGCAGTACTTC. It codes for CASTQVAGEQYF.

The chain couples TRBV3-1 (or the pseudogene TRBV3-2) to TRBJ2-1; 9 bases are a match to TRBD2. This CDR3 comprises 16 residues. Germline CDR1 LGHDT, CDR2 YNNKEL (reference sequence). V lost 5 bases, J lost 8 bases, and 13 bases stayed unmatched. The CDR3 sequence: CASSYRASGMDDEQFF. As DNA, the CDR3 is TGTGCCAGCAGCTACCGGGCTAGCGGGATGGATGATGAGCAGTTCTTC.

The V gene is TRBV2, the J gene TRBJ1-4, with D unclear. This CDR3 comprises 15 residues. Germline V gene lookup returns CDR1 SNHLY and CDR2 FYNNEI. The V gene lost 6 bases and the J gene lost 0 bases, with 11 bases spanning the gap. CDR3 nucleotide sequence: TGTGCCAGCAGGGAAAATAGGGCAACTAATGAAAAACTGTTTTTT. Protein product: CASRENRATNEKLFF. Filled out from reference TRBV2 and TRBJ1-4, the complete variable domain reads EPEVTQTPSHQVTQMGQEVILRCVPISNHLYFYWYRQILGQKVEFLVSFYNNEISEKSEIFDDQFSVERPDGSNFTLKIRSTKLEDSAMYFCASRENRATNEKLFFGSGTQLSVL.

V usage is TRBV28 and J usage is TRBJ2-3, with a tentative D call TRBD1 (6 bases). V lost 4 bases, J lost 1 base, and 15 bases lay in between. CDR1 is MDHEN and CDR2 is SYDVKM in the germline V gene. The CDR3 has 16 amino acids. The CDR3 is CASSSSGGGRTDTQYF. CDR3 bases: TGTGCCAGCAGTTCAAGCGGTGGGGGCCGCACAGATACGCAGTATTTT.

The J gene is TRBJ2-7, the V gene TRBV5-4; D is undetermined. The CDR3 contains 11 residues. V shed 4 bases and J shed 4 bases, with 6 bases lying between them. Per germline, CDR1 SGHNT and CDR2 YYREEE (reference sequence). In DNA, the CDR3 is TGTGCCAGCAGCATGGGGTACGAGCAGTACTTC. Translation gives CASSMGYEQYF.

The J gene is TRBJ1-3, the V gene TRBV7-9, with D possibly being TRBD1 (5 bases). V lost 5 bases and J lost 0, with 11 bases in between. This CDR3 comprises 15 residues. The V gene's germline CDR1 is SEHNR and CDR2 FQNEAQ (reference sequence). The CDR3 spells CASSTTGYSGNTIYF. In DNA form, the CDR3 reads TGTGCCAGCAGCACAACAGGTTACTCTGGAAACACCATATATTTT.

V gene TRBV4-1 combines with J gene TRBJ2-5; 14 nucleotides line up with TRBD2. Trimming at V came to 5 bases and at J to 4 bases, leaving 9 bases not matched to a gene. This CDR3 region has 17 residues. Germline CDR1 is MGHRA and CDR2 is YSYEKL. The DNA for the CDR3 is TGCGCCAGCAGCTATTCCGGGACTAGCGGGGGAGGAGAGACCCAGTACTTC. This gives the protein CASSYSGTSGGGETQYF.

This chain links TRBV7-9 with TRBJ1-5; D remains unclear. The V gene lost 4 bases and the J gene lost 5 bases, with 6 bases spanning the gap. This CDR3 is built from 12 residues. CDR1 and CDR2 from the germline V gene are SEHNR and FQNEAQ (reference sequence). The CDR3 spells CASSSLDQPQHF. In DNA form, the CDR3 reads TGTGCCAGCAGCTCATTAGATCAGCCCCAGCATTTT.

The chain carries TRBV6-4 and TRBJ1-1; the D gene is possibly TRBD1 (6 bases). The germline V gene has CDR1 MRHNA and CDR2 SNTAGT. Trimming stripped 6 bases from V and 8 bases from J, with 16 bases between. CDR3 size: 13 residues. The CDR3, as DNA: TGTGCCAGCAGGCCACAAGGGCAGGGGGAAGCTTTCTTT. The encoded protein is CASRPQGQGEAFF.

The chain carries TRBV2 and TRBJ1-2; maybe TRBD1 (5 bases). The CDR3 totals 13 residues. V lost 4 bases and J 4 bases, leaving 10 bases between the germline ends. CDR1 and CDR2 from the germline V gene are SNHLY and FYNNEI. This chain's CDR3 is CASSADSGYGYTF. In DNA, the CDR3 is TGTGCCAGCAGTGCCGACAGTGGCTATGGCTACACCTTC.

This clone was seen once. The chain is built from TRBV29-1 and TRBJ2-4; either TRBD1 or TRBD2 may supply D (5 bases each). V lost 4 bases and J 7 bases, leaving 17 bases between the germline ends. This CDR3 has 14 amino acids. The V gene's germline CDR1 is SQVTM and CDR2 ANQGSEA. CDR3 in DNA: TGCAGCGTTGCGGAAGGGGACGGAAGGAACATTCAGTACTTC. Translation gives CSVAEGDGRNIQYF.

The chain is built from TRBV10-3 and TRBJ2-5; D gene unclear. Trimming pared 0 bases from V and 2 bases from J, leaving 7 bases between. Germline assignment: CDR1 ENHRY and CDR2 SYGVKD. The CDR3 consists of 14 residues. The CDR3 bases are TGTGCCATCAGTGAGTCGAACAAGCAAGAGACCCAGTACTTC. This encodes CAISESNKQETQYF.

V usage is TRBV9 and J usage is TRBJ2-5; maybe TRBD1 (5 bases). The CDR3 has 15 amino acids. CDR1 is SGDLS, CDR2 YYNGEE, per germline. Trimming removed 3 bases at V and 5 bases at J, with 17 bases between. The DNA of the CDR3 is TGTGCCAGCAGCGAGATGGCAGGGTTAAGGGAGACCCAGTACTTC. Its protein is CASSEMAGLRETQYF.

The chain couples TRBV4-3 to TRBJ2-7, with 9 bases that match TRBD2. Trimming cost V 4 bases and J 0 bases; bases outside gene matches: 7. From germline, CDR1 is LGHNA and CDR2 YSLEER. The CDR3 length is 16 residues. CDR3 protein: CASSPFSGGSSYEQYF. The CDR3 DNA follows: TGCGCCAGCAGCCCATTTAGCGGGGGAAGCTCCTACGAGCAGTACTTC.

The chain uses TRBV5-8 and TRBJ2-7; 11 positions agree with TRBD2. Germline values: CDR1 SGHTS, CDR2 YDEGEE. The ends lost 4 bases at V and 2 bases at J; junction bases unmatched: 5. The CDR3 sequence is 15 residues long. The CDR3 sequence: CASSLRLAGTYEQYF. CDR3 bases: TGTGCCAGCAGCCTGAGACTAGCGGGGACCTACGAGCAGTACTTC.

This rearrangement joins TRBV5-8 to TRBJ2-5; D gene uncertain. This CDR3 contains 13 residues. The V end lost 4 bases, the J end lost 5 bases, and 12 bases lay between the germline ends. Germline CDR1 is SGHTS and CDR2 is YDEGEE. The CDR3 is CASSPPYVETQYF. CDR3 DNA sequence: TGTGCCAGCAGCCCTCCATATGTGGAGACCCAGTACTTC.

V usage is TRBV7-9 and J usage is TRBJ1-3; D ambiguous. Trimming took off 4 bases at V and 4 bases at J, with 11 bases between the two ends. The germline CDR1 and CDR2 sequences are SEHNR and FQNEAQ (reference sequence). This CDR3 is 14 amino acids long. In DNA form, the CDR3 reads TGTGCCAGCAGCTCGCTCCCTGAGGGAAACACCATATATTTT. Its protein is CASSSLPEGNTIYF.

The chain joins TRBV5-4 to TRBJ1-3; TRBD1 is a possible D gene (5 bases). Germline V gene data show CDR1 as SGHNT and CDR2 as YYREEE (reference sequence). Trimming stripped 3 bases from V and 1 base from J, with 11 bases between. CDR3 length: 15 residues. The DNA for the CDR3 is TGTGCCAGCAGCTACGGAGGGGTGTCTGGAAACACCATATATTTT. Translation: CASSYGGVSGNTIYF.

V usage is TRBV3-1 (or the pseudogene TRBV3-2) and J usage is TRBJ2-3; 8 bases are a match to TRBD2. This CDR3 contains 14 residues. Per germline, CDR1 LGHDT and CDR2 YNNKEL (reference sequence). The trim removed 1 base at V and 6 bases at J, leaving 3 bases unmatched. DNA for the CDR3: TGTGCCAGCAGCCAAGCGGGGGGGCCGGATACGCAGTATTTT. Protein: CASSQAGGPDTQYF.

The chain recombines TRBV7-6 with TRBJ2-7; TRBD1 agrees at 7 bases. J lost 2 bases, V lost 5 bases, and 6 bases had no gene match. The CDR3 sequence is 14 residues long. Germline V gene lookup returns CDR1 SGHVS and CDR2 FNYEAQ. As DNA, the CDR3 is TGTGCCAGCAGCCGTCACAGGGGAGCCTACGAGCAGTACTTC. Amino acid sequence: CASSRHRGAYEQYF. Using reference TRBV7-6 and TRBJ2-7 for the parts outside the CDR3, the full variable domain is GAGVSQSPRYKVTKRGQDVALRCDPISGHVSLYWYRQALGQGPEFLTYFNYEAQQDKSGLPNDRFSAERPEGSISTLTIQRTEQRDSAMYRCASSRHRGAYEQYFGPGTRLTVT.

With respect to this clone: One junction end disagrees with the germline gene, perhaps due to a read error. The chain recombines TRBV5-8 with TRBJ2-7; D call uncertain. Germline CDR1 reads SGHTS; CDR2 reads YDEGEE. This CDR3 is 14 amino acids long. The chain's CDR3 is CASSSPVFGLDFHF. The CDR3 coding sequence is TGTGCCAGCAGCTCGCCCGTCTTCGGCCTCGACTTTCACTTC.

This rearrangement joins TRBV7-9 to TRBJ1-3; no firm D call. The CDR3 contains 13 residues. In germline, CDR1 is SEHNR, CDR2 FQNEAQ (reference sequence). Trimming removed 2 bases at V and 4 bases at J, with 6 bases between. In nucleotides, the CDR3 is TGTGCCAGCAGCTTAATTGTCGGAAACACCATATATTTT. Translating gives CASSLIVGNTIYF.

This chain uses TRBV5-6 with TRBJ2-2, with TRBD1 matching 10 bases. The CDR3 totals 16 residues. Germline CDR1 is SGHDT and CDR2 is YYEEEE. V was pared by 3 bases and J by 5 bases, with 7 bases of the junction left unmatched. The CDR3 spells CASSSADRGTTGELFF. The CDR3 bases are TGTGCCAGCAGCTCCGCGGACAGGGGGACGACCGGGGAGCTGTTTTTT.

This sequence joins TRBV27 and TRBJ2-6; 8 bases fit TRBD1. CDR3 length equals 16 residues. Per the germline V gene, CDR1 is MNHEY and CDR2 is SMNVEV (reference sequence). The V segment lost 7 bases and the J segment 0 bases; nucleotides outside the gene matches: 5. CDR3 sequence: CASTRTGPSGANVLTF. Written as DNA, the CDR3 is TGTGCCAGCACTCGGACAGGGCCCTCTGGGGCCAACGTCCTGACTTTC.

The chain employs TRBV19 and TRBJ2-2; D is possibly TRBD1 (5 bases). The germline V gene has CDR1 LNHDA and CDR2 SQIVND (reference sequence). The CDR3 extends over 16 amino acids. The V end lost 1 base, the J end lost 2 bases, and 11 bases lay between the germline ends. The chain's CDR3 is CASSIVAGPNTGELFF. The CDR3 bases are TGTGCCAGTAGTATAGTGGCAGGGCCTAACACCGGGGAGCTGTTTTTT.

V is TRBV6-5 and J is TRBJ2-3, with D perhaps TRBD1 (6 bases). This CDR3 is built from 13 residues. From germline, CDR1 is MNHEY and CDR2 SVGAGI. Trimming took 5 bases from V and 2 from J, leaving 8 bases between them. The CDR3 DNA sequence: TGTGCCAGCAGTCCGGGACACACAGATACGCAGTATTTT. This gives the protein CASSPGHTDTQYF.